One and the same sample provided the 19 T cell receptor beta chains below, sequenced in a study of Graves' ophthalmopathy and Graves' hyperthyroidism. Researchers took RNA transcripts and amplified TCR beta CDR3 regions from them. HTBI primers were used in a first-round RT-PCR, which preceded a second-round multiplex PCR. TCRdb re-called the multiplex PCR reads through MiXCR, storing one row per CDR3 protein. This table holds some 750,000 distinct CDR3 sequences, around 40% found once. Input material: peripheral blood. The source of these receptors is an adult man with Graves' ophthalmopathy.

This clonotype was detected ten times or more. This chain uses TRBV10-3 with TRBJ2-2; D is perhaps TRBD1 (5 bases). There are 15 residues in the CDR3. V was trimmed by 4 bases and J by 1 base, leaving 10 bases between them. Looked up from germline, CDR1 is ENHRY and CDR2 is SYGVKD. CDR3 sequence: CAISGGQGNTGELFF. The CDR3 bases are TGTGCCATCAGTGGGGGCCAGGGGAACACCGGGGAGCTGTTTTTT.

This clonotype was seen more than once but under ten times. V and J are TRBV20-1 and TRBJ1-6; D perhaps matches TRBD1 (5 bases). Looked up from germline, CDR1 is DFQATT and CDR2 is SNEGSKA (reference sequence). The CDR3 has 14 amino acids. Trimming removed 3 bases at V and 10 bases at J, with 16 bases between. Here the CDR3 reads CSASGRGIGSPLHF. The CDR3, as DNA: TGCAGTGCTAGTGGCCGGGGGATTGGGTCACCCCTCCACTTT.

This chain joins TRBV29-1 and TRBJ2-7; maybe TRBD1 (6 bases). The V and J ends lost 5 bases and 7 bases respectively, with 27 bases between them. CDR3 length equals 16 residues. CDR1 is SQVTM and CDR2 is ANQGSEA in the germline V gene. CDR3 amino acids: CSVSLRWTAYYNEQYF. CDR3 in DNA: TGCAGCGTTTCCCTCCGGTGGACAGCCTACTACAATGAGCAGTACTTC.

The table lists this clonotype with many counts. The genes are TRBV12-3 or TRBV12-4 and TRBJ2-7; D call uncertain. The length of the CDR3 is 12 residues. V dropped 10 bases and J dropped 6 bases, with 16 bases sitting between them. CDR3 loop: CATSSGVSEQYF. The DNA of the CDR3 is TGTGCCACCTCATCGGGCGTTTCCGAGCAGTACTTC.

To note about this clonotype: The germline gene is not matched at one end of the junction; a read error may be the cause. The chain joins TRBV29-1 to TRBJ2-7; 9 bases are shared with TRBD2. Germline CDR1 SQVTM, CDR2 ANQGSEA. This CDR3 spans 16 amino acids. The CDR3 DNA follows: TGCAGCGTTGAGGACTTTAGCGGGAGCATCTCCTACGAGCAGTGCTTC. Translated: CSVEDFSGSISYEQCF.

This clonotype was recorded many times. The chain employs TRBV7-9 and TRBJ1-2; 7 nucleotides agree with TRBD1. V gave up 5 bases and J gave up 4 bases; unmatched junction bases: 4. CDR3 length: 13 residues. CDR1 and CDR2 (germline): SEHNR, FQNEAQ (reference sequence). For the CDR3, the DNA is TGTGCCAGCAGCCCAGGGGGAGGCTATGGCTACACCTTC. Translated, it gives CASSPGGGYGYTF.

As to this clonotype: A read error is possible here, since a much larger clone lies one base away. The chain uses TRBV7-2 and TRBJ2-5, with 7 bases fitting TRBD2. This CDR3 region has 16 residues. Germline CDR1 SGHTA, CDR2 FQGNSA. The trim removed 6 bases at V and 7 bases at J, leaving 17 bases unmatched. CDR3 nucleotide sequence: TGTGCCAGCAGGCAGTTAGGAAGCGGGATCCGGGGGACCCAGTACTTC. This gives the protein CASRQLGSGIRGTQYF.

This sequence joins TRBV29-1 and TRBJ1-4, with TRBD1 identical over 9 bases. V lost 7 bases to trimming and J lost 8 bases; unmatched junction nucleotides: 8. The CDR3 length is 13 residues. Germline CDR1 and CDR2: SQVTM and ANQGSEA. The DNA of the CDR3 is TGCAGCGGCCGAGGACAGGGGTTAGAAAAACTGTTTTTT. Translated: CSGRGQGLEKLFF.

This clonotype has more than one count but fewer than ten. Compared with germline, one end of the junction differs, possibly owing to a read error. V and J are TRBV10-3 and TRBJ2-7; a weak D match, TRBD2 (5 bases). CDR1 ENHRY and CDR2 SYGVKD come from the germline V gene. The CDR3 sequence is 14 residues long. For the CDR3, the DNA is TGTGCCAGCAGTGACGCGGACGGGACCTACGAGCAGTACTTC. This translates into CASSDADGTYEQYF.

Worth noting for this clonotype: A junction end diverges from the germline sequence, so it may reflect a read error. The chain has TRBV15 and TRBJ2-7, with 10 bases identical to TRBD2. Per the germline V gene, CDR1 is LNHNV and CDR2 is YYDKDF (reference sequence). The CDR3 is 12 amino acids. CDR3 nucleotide sequence: TGTGCCAGCAGCGGGGGGGGGGAGGAGCAGTACTTC. It yields the protein CASSGGGEEQYF. The entire variable domain, with the rest obtained from reference TRBV15 and TRBJ2-7, is as follows: DAMVIQNPRYQVTQFGKPVTLSCSQTLNHNVMYWYQQKSSQAPKLLFHYYDKDFNNEADTPDNFQSRRPNTSFCFLDIRSPGLGDTAMYLCASSGGGEEQYFGPGTRLTVT.

This clonotype was detected only a few times. The chain recombines TRBV7-9 with TRBJ1-2, with a weak D call TRBD1 (5 bases). Germline loops: CDR1 SEHNR, CDR2 FQNEAQ (reference sequence). The CDR3 length is 17 residues. Trimming took off 1 base at V and 5 bases at J, with 20 bases between the two ends. The CDR3 DNA sequence: TGTGCCAGCAGCTTAGGGGGGACGACACTACCCTCATATGGCTACACCTTC. It encodes CASSLGGTTLPSYGYTF.

The genes are TRBV20-1 and TRBJ1-6, with D perhaps TRBD1 (5 bases). Trimming pared 6 bases from V and 7 bases from J, leaving 13 bases between. Germline CDR1 and CDR2: DFQATT and SNEGSKA (reference sequence). The CDR3 length is 13 residues. In DNA, the CDR3 is TGCAGTGCCTCAGGGCAGGCCAATTCACCCCTCCACTTT. It translates to CSASGQANSPLHF.

This clonotype was found many times. The chain recombines TRBV15 with TRBJ2-5; no clear D gene. This CDR3 has 11 residues. Per the germline V gene, CDR1 is LNHNV and CDR2 is YYDKDF (reference sequence). Between the trimmed V and J ends, which lost 1 base and 7 bases, there was a span of 4 bases. The CDR3 loop is CATSRGGTQYF. DNA of the CDR3: TGTGCCACCAGCAGAGGCGGGACCCAGTACTTC.

The DNA of the CDR3 is TGTGCCAGCAGTTCGTCTAGGGGACCTTATAATTCACCCCTCCACTTT. This gives the protein CASSSSRGPYNSPLHF. The chain carries TRBV15 and TRBJ1-6; a weak D match, TRBD1 (5 bases). CDR3 size: 16 residues. The germline CDR1 and CDR2 sequences are LNHNV and YYDKDF (reference sequence). Trimming stripped 10 bases from V and 4 bases from J, with 20 bases between.

The rearrangement links TRBV12-3 or TRBV12-4 to TRBJ1-5; D might be TRBD1 (6 bases). The CDR3 length is 16 residues. V was clipped by 1 base and J by 4 bases, with 14 bases between them. The CDR3 region has the DNA TGTGCCAGCAGTTTAGGAACAGGGCGCGGAAATCAGCCCCAGCATTTT. It specifies CASSLGTGRGNQPQHF.

This clonotype appeared many times. The rearrangement joins TRBV7-9 to TRBJ1-6; TRBD1 matches 9 bases. The germline CDR1 and CDR2 sequences are SEHNR and FQNEAQ (reference sequence). Trimming cost V 5 bases and J 7 bases; bases outside gene matches: 3. The CDR3 loop spans 14 amino acids. The CDR3 is CASSRDRANSPLHF. Written as DNA, the CDR3 is TGTGCCAGCAGCCGGGACAGGGCAAATTCACCCCTCCACTTT.

This clonotype has a count of ten or more. The chain carries TRBV29-1 and TRBJ2-7; D is perhaps TRBD2 (7 bases). Germline V gene sequence: CDR1 SQVTM, CDR2 ANQGSEA. Trimming cost V 3 bases and J 5 bases, with 14 bases left between them. CDR3 length: 13 residues. The CDR3 DNA sequence: TGCAGCGTTGAGGCGGGGGCAGGGGACGAGCAGTACTTC. Protein sequence: CSVEAGAGDEQYF.

This clonotype was found a few times. This chain uses TRBV20-1 with TRBJ2-5, with D possibly matching TRBD1 (6 bases). The CDR3 has 12 residues. Germline V gene lookup returns CDR1 DFQATT and CDR2 SNEGSKA (reference sequence). The V end was cut by 3 bases, the J end by 5 bases, with 10 bases between. CDR3 nucleotide sequence: TGCAGTGCTAGGGGGGCGGCCGAGACCCAGTACTTC. Protein: CSARGAAETQYF.

This clonotype was detected many times. CDR3 in amino acids: CASSTTGANTEAFF. The DNA for the CDR3 is TGTGCCAGCAGCACGACAGGGGCGAACACTGAAGCTTTCTTT. The rearrangement links TRBV7-9 to TRBJ1-1; 8 bases map to TRBD1. V lost 5 bases to trimming and J lost 1 base; unmatched junction nucleotides: 3. Germline CDR1 is SEHNR and CDR2 is FQNEAQ (reference sequence). The length of the CDR3 is 14 residues.